This section outlines one T cell receptor beta chain sequence together with its context. Its antigen is unidentified. The data originate from a study of cytomegalovirus exposure and HLA in healthy donors. Study-level results: The study found most TCR sequences rare, yet found some public TCRs in many donors.

Germline V gene sequence: CDR1 MNHNS, CDR2 SASEGT. The CDR3 length is 15 residues. Trimming cost V 11 bases and J 2 bases; bases outside gene matches: 8. Vbeta (60) and Jbeta (13) primers were used in the PCR. TCRdb keeps only in-frame clones here, not all; method: immunoSEQ multiplex PCR. The sample table includes about 130,000 clones. The clonotype was recovered from a woman in her fifties or sixties in good health and CMV-seronegative. This chain joins TRBV6-1 and TRBJ2-6; 8 nucleotides line up with TRBD1. Specimen: PBMCs. For the CDR3, the DNA is TGTGCCGCGCGAGAACAGGGGGCTGGGGCCAACGTCCTGACTTTC. This translates into CAAREQGAGANVLTF.